The entry below gives a single T cell receptor (beta chain) sequence along with its context. The length of the CDR3 is 15 residues. Germline V CDR1 and CDR2: LNHNV, YYDKDF (reference sequence). Trimming at V came to 6 bases and at J to 0 bases, leaving 5 bases not matched to a gene. The data belong to a study of blood T cell repertoires in COVID-19. The overall study: Both acute and convalescent COVID-19 samples were obtained from the United States, Italy and Spain. T cells, B-cell-depleted T cells, or PBMCs supplied cDNA or gDNA.

Per the original methods: Using reference gene primer amplification, nucleated cell counts were estimated. This table comes from immunoSEQ multiplex PCR, and its TCRdb copy is limited to in-frame clones, with some not included. The V and J calls and clone size are taken from that table; D and trimming were inferred from the DNA. Seen here are 250,000 to 350,000 clones, around nine tenths observed once, and the top ten hold around 13%. The sequence was obtained from an older woman with acute or convalescent COVID-19. This rearrangement joins TRBV15 to TRBJ2-3; 8 bases agree with TRBD1. The sequenced material came from peripheral blood. CDR3 loop: CATRKQGASTDTQYF. The CDR3 nucleotides read TGTGCCACCAGAAAGCAGGGGGCGAGCACAGATACGCAGTATTTT.